Each of the 18 T cell receptor beta chains below was sequenced from the same sample in a study of cytomegalovirus exposure and HLA in healthy donors. The PCR was carried out with 60 Vbeta primers and 13 Jbeta primers. The repertoire was sequenced with immunoSEQ multiplex PCR; TCRdb's copy has only in-frame clones and lacks some. The sample lists about 160,000 clones; over 80% were seen once. Sequencing was done on a sample of PBMCs. The receptors originated from a girl aged 10 to 17 in good health and CMV-seropositive.

The chain uses TRBV11-2 and TRBJ2-1, with a tentative D call TRBD1 (6 bases). Between the trimmed V and J ends, which lost 0 bases and 8 bases, there was a span of 17 bases. The CDR3 contains 16 residues. CDR1 and CDR2 (germline): SGHAT, FQNNGV. CDR3 sequence reads: CASSLDYLVRGDEQFF. CDR3 DNA sequence: TGTGCCAGCAGCTTAGATTATCTGGTCAGGGGCGATGAGCAGTTCTTC.

The chain joins TRBV29-1 to TRBJ2-7; no firm D call. V shed 4 bases and J shed 0 bases, with 7 bases lying between them. Germline CDR1 is SQVTM and CDR2 is ANQGSEA. CDR3 length: 12 amino acids. CDR3 in DNA: TGCAGCGTTGTGGGCGACTCCTACGAGCAGTACTTC. Protein sequence: CSVVGDSYEQYF.

This clone was picked up a small number of times. V is TRBV7-9 and J is TRBJ1-1; D is undetermined. This CDR3 comprises 14 residues. Germline V gene data show CDR1 as SEHNR and CDR2 as FQNEAQ (reference sequence). Trimming cost V 1 base and J 6 bases, with 12 bases left between them. The CDR3 bases are TGTGCCAGCAGCTTAGGGCACAGCCCCGCTGAAGCTTTCTTT. This sequence encodes CASSLGHSPAEAFF. The full variable domain, its missing parts supplied by reference TRBV7-9 and TRBJ1-1, is DTGVSQNPRHKITKRGQNVTFRCDPISEHNRLYWYRQTLGQGPEFLTYFQNEAQLEKSRLLSDRFSAERPKGSFSTLEIQRTEQGDSAMYLCASSLGHSPAEAFFGQGTRLTVV.

This clone was recorded a few times. This chain uses TRBV6-4 with TRBJ2-3, with TRBD1 identical over 11 bases. The CDR3 length is 14 residues. In germline, CDR1 is MRHNA, CDR2 SNTAGT. After removal of 4 bases from V and 4 bases from J, the junction contained 1 base not matched to a gene. CDR3 region: CASSGTGGADTQYF. The DNA for the CDR3 is TGTGCCAGCAGTGGGACAGGGGGCGCAGATACGCAGTATTTT.

This clone has just one count. This chain uses TRBV29-1 with TRBJ1-2, with TRBD1 matching 7 bases. CDR1 is SQVTM, CDR2 ANQGSEA, per germline. The CDR3 sequence is 16 residues long. The V and J ends lost 1 base and 3 bases, in that order; junction bases with no gene match: 11. In DNA, the CDR3 is TGCAGCGTTGAAGTGGGACAGCCTACACGAGACTATGGCTACACCTTC. Protein product: CSVEVGQPTRDYGYTF.

This clone is judged medium-sized. The rearrangement uses TRBV11-2 and TRBJ1-3, with a tentative D call TRBD1 (6 bases). Germline loops: CDR1 SGHAT, CDR2 FQNNGV. V lost 2 bases and J 0 bases, leaving 11 bases between the germline ends. The CDR3 totals 16 residues. The CDR3 coding sequence is TGTGCCAGCAGCTTACGTTGGGGGCCCTCTGGAAACACCATATATTTT. This gives the protein CASSLRWGPSGNTIYF.

The V and J genes are TRBV14 and TRBJ2-2, with D unclear. The CDR3 extends over 13 amino acids. Germline V gene lookup returns CDR1 SGHDN and CDR2 FVKESK. Trimming stripped 4 bases from V and 5 bases from J, with 8 bases between. The CDR3 sequence: CASSPRQTGELFF. Written as DNA, the CDR3 is TGTGCCAGCAGCCCTCGACAAACCGGGGAGCTGTTTTTT.

The chain uses TRBV15 and TRBJ1-2; TRBD1 might be the D (5 bases). Germline lookup yields CDR1 LNHNV and CDR2 YYDKDF (reference sequence). This CDR3 region has 14 residues. V lost 5 bases and J 4 bases, leaving 14 bases between the germline ends. CDR3 protein: CATSGGGPGYGYTF. The DNA for the CDR3 is TGTGCCACCAGCGGGGGAGGGCCGGGCTATGGCTACACCTTC.

V usage is TRBV9 and J usage is TRBJ1-2; D gene unclear. Germline-derived CDR1 and CDR2 are SGDLS and YYNGEE. This CDR3 has 14 amino acids. V gave up 2 bases and J gave up 0 bases, with 8 bases separating them. The CDR3 reads CASSVAEANYGYTF. Here the CDR3 DNA reads TGTGCCAGCAGCGTGGCAGAAGCTAACTATGGCTACACCTTC.

The DNA for the CDR3 is TGTGCCAGTAGTATACCGGGGGGCCAAGAGACCCAGTACTTC. The encoded protein is CASSIPGGQETQYF. The chain links TRBV19 to TRBJ2-5; TRBD2 aligns across 7 bases. Germline CDR1 is LNHDA and CDR2 is SQIVND (reference sequence). The V and J ends lost 2 bases and 1 base, in that order; junction bases with no gene match: 1. This CDR3 spans 14 amino acids.

The V call is TRBV6-5, the J call TRBJ1-2; 7 bases are a match to TRBD1. This CDR3 is 14 amino acids long. V was pared by 5 bases and J by 5 bases, with 8 bases of the junction left unmatched. CDR1 is MNHEY and CDR2 is SVGAGI in the germline V gene. The CDR3 sequence: CASSVDRLGYGYTF. The CDR3 DNA sequence: TGTGCCAGCAGTGTGGACAGGCTGGGTTATGGCTACACCTTC.

V usage is TRBV5-1 and J usage is TRBJ1-4, with 12 bases fitting TRBD1. This CDR3 region has 17 residues. Germline CDR1 SGHRS, CDR2 YFSETQ. V trimming: 3 bases; J trimming: 5 bases; junction bases outside the gene matches: 8. This CDR3 is CASSWTGTGGRNEKLFF. In nucleotides, the CDR3 is TGCGCCAGCAGCTGGACCGGGACAGGGGGCAGGAATGAAAAACTGTTTTTT.

The CDR3 loop is CASSLSSTQFF. The DNA of the CDR3 is TGCGCCAGCAGCCTATCCTCTACCCAGTTCTTC. This chain joins TRBV5-1 and TRBJ2-1; D uncertain. The germline V and J ends were trimmed by 4 bases and 13 bases, with 12 bases remaining between them. Per the germline V gene, CDR1 is SGHRS and CDR2 is YFSETQ. CDR3 length: 11 residues.

The chain is built from TRBV7-6 and TRBJ1-1, with 9 positions matching TRBD1. V lost 6 bases to trimming and J lost 8 bases; unmatched junction nucleotides: 7. CDR3 length equals 13 residues. Germline V CDR1 and CDR2: SGHVS, FNYEAQ. The CDR3 DNA reads as TGTGCCAGCAGAGGAACAGGGGGCCAAGAAGCTTTCTTT. Translating gives CASRGTGGQEAFF.

CDR3 DNA: TGTGCCTGGAGTGGGGACAGGGAGGCAACTGAAGCTTTCTTT. This codes for CAWSGDREATEAFF. The gene calls are TRBV30 and TRBJ1-1; the match to TRBD1 covers 9 bases. This CDR3 is built from 14 residues. CDR1 and CDR2 (germline): GTSNPN, SVGIG (reference sequence). V trimming: 1 base; J trimming: 5 bases; junction bases outside the gene matches: 5.

The rearrangement joins TRBV7-8 to TRBJ2-7; D call uncertain. The germline V gene has CDR1 SGHVS and CDR2 FQNEAQ. The CDR3 is 14 residues long. Trimming cost V 3 bases and J 6 bases, with 15 bases left between them. CDR3 sequence (DNA): TGTGCCAGCAGCTTCGGAGCAACTCGGTCCGAGCAGTACTTC. Translating it yields CASSFGATRSEQYF. Using reference TRBV7-8 and TRBJ2-7 for the parts outside the CDR3, the full variable domain is GAGVSQSPRYKVAKRGQDVALRCDPISGHVSLFWYQQALGQGPEFLTYFQNEAQLDKSGLPSDRFFAERPEGSVSTLKIQRTQQEDSAVYLCASSFGATRSEQYFGPGTRLTVT.

This clone was counted only a few times. The chain employs TRBV2 and TRBJ2-7, with D possibly matching TRBD2 (6 bases). Germline loops: CDR1 SNHLY, CDR2 FYNNEI. This CDR3 has 13 residues. V was shortened by 5 bases and J by 3 bases, with 11 bases between the two germline ends. The CDR3 spells CASSPLGGYEQYF. The DNA for the CDR3 is TGTGCCAGCAGTCCCCTGGGGGGCTACGAGCAGTACTTC.

This chain joins TRBV6-6 and TRBJ1-1, with no clear D. The CDR3 runs 15 residues. The germline gives CDR1 MNHNY, CDR2 SVGAGI (reference sequence). V dropped 0 bases and J dropped 0 bases, with 8 bases sitting between them. The CDR3 reads CASSYSAALNTEAFF. CDR3 nucleotide sequence: TGTGCCAGCAGTTACTCCGCAGCGCTGAACACTGAAGCTTTCTTT.